The 19 T cell receptor beta chains below come from one sample, sequenced in a study of breast tumors, draining lymph nodes, adjacent tissues. TCRdb processed the multiplex PCR reads anew with MiXCR; each CDR3 protein has one entry. The data show roughly 14,000 distinct CDR3 sequences, with more than 45% seen just once and under 30% held by the top ten. The specimen sequenced was tumor-adjacent breast tissue. These receptors were taken from a female donor with breast cancer. Some clones in this sample may be carry-over from other donors' samples.

This chain links TRBV9 with TRBJ2-3; 9 bases match TRBD2. Germline lookup yields CDR1 SGDLS and CDR2 YYNGEE. The V and J ends lost 7 bases and 5 bases, in that order; junction bases with no gene match: 8. CDR3 length: 14 residues. As DNA, the CDR3 is TGTGCCAGCGCAGTAGCGGGGGTAGGAGATACGCAGTATTTT. Translation: CASAVAGVGDTQYF.

The chain has TRBV4-2 and TRBJ2-3; TRBD1 agrees at 8 bases. V shed 3 bases and J 4 bases; nucleotides not matched to a gene: 9. Germline lookup yields CDR1 LGHNA and CDR2 YNFKEQ. The CDR3 sequence is 16 residues long. The CDR3 sequence is CASSHDGQGPADTQYF. The CDR3, as DNA: TGTGCCAGCAGCCATGACGGACAGGGACCCGCAGATACGCAGTATTTT.

The chain joins TRBV7-9 to TRBJ1-6, with D unresolved. Germline V gives CDR1 SEHNR, CDR2 FQNEAQ (reference sequence). V was pared by 5 bases and J by 19 bases, with 33 bases between. This CDR3 has 17 residues. CDR3 bases: TGTGCCAGCAGCCAAACCCCTATGAGGGCCCTAGGATTCACCCCTCACTTT. Protein product: CASSQTPMRALGFTPHF.

This clonotype was picked up one time. The chain carries TRBV5-1 and TRBJ1-2; D ambiguous. The V end was cut by 7 bases, the J end by 5 bases, with 9 bases between. Looked up from germline, CDR1 is SGHRS and CDR2 is YFSETQ. The CDR3 is made up of 11 amino acids. Here the CDR3 DNA reads TGCGCCAGCTCGGTCGGGTATGGCTACACCTTC. Translating it yields CASSVGYGYTF.

This chain joins TRBV6-4 and TRBJ1-3, with D perhaps TRBD1 (6 bases). The V end lost 2 bases, the J end lost 7 bases, and 33 bases lay between the germline ends. This CDR3 contains 21 residues. Germline CDR1 and CDR2: MRHNA and SNTAGT. CDR3 protein: CASSDTDFQDSKQLCRNTIYF. The CDR3, as DNA: TGTGCCAGCAGTGACACCGACTTCCAGGACAGCAAACAGTTATGTAGGAACACCATATATTTT.

Relative to its sample, this clonotype is hyperexpanded (1% or more). The chain uses TRBV20-1 and TRBJ2-7; TRBD1 is a possible D gene (6 bases). Germline assignment: CDR1 DFQATT and CDR2 SNEGSKA (reference sequence). This CDR3 region has 13 residues. Trimming left V 5 bases short and J 10 bases short, with 21 bases between. The CDR3 loop is CSAVDSSDGKQYF. For the CDR3, the DNA is TGCAGTGCTGTGGACAGCTCGGACGGCAAACAGTACTTC.

This clonotype is deemed medium-sized. This CDR3 is CASSQYRDRIYNEQFF. CDR3 nucleotide sequence: TGTGCCAGCAGCCAATACCGGGACAGAATTTACAATGAGCAGTTCTTC. This sequence joins TRBV4-2 and TRBJ2-1; 7 nucleotides line up with TRBD1. CDR3 length equals 16 residues. J lost 4 bases, V lost 2 bases, and 8 bases had no gene match. Germline assignment: CDR1 LGHNA and CDR2 YNFKEQ.

Relative to its sample, this clonotype is medium-sized. The chain combines TRBV7-9 with TRBJ2-7; D is uncertain. Germline-derived CDR1 and CDR2 are SEHNR and FQNEAQ (reference sequence). The CDR3 is 15 amino acids. Trimming took off 3 bases at V and 2 bases at J, with 14 bases between the two ends. The CDR3, as DNA: TGTGCCAGCAGCTTTGCTCGATCCGACACCTACGAGCAGTACTTC. Translating it yields CASSFARSDTYEQYF.

Ten or more counts support this clonotype. V usage is TRBV20-1 and J usage is TRBJ2-7; 9 nucleotides match TRBD2. Germline V gene lookup returns CDR1 DFQATT and CDR2 SNEGSKA (reference sequence). This CDR3 comprises 16 residues. V lost 2 bases, J lost 4 bases, and 12 bases stayed unmatched. In DNA form, the CDR3 reads TGCAGTGCTAGACCCCCCCTAGCGGGAAGTCGGTACGAGCAGTACTTC. Translating gives CSARPPLAGSRYEQYF.

This clonotype occurred many times. V usage is TRBV19 and J usage is TRBJ1-5, with 9 bases matching TRBD1. The CDR3 sequence is 17 residues long. Germline V lookup: CDR1 LNHDA, CDR2 SQIVND (reference sequence). The V gene end was trimmed by 0 bases and the J gene end by 4 bases; junction bases not matched to a gene: 7. In DNA, the CDR3 is TGTGCCAGTAGTATAGACCGGGGACAGGGACTTAATCAGCCCCAGCATTTT. Its translation: CASSIDRGQGLNQPQHF.

This clonotype was observed at least ten times. The rearrangement uses TRBV2 and TRBJ2-1, with a possible D match to TRBD2 (6 bases). From germline, CDR1 is SNHLY and CDR2 FYNNEI. This CDR3 region has 14 residues. V lost 5 bases and J lost 3, with 11 bases in between. This chain's CDR3 is CASSSRTNYNEQFF. Written as DNA, the CDR3 is TGTGCCAGCAGTTCGAGGACTAACTACAATGAGCAGTTCTTC.

In its sample, this clonotype was seen many times. The rearrangement uses TRBV20-1 and TRBJ2-5, with D tentatively TRBD2 (6 bases). The V gene lost 3 bases and the J gene lost 0 bases, with 8 bases spanning the gap. Germline CDR1 DFQATT, CDR2 SNEGSKA (reference sequence). The CDR3 extends over 13 amino acids. Here the CDR3 reads CSARGTYQETQYF. DNA for the CDR3: TGCAGTGCTAGGGGGACTTACCAAGAGACCCAGTACTTC.

Ten or more counts support this clonotype. V gene TRBV6-2 or TRBV6-3 combines with J gene TRBJ1-4; the D is unclear. Trimming left V 2 bases short and J 4 bases short, with 14 bases between. CDR3 length equals 16 residues. Germline CDR1 is MNHEY and CDR2 is SVGEGT. CDR3 bases: TGTGCCAGCAGTTACGGGGATTCCAACCGTAATGAAAAACTGTTTTTT. Protein: CASSYGDSNRNEKLFF.

This clonotype is labeled as medium-sized. J is TRBJ1-3 and V is TRBV7-9; D not certain. Germline V gives CDR1 SEHNR, CDR2 FQNEAQ (reference sequence). The CDR3 is 14 residues long. Trimming stripped 2 bases from V and 4 bases from J, with 9 bases between. The CDR3: CASSLTRTGNTIYF. DNA for the CDR3: TGTGCCAGCAGCTTAACTCGGACCGGAAACACCATATATTTT.

The rearrangement joins TRBV29-1 to TRBJ1-2; possible D gene TRBD1, 6 bases. V lost 7 bases and J lost 2, with 11 bases in between. The CDR3 has 12 residues. Germline V gene lookup returns CDR1 SQVTM and CDR2 ANQGSEA. In nucleotides, the CDR3 is TGCAGCGCCCTAACAGGGAACTATGGCTACACCTTC. Its protein product is CSALTGNYGYTF.

V gene TRBV5-6 combines with J gene TRBJ2-5; 11 bases map to TRBD1. From germline, CDR1 is SGHDT and CDR2 YYEEEE. V was clipped by 4 bases and J by 4 bases; unmatched bases: 9. The CDR3 is made up of 16 amino acids. The CDR3 sequence: CASSRTGGAVRETQYF. The CDR3 coding sequence is TGTGCCAGCAGCCGGACAGGGGGCGCGGTACGAGAGACCCAGTACTTC.

This clonotype was counted at least ten times. This sequence joins TRBV6-6 and TRBJ2-1; a possible D gene is TRBD1 (5 bases). V shed 5 bases and J shed 0 bases, with 17 bases lying between them. Germline CDR1 MNHNY, CDR2 SVGAGI (reference sequence). CDR3 length equals 17 residues. As DNA, the CDR3 is TGTGCCAGCAGTCACCGTAAGACAGAGAGCTCCTACAATGAGCAGTTCTTC. It is translated as CASSHRKTESSYNEQFF.

This clonotype was seen at least ten times. The chain couples TRBV7-3 to TRBJ1-1, with D unclear. The V gene lost 2 bases and the J gene lost 1 base, with 5 bases spanning the gap. This CDR3 has 13 amino acids. Germline V gene sequence: CDR1 SGHTA, CDR2 FQGTGA. The CDR3 DNA reads TGTGCCAGCAGCTTAGTAAGGAACACTGAAGCTTTCTTT. Translated: CASSLVRNTEAFF.

This clonotype ranks as medium-sized. The V and J genes are TRBV19 and TRBJ2-5; 9 bases are shared with TRBD1. V was pared by 2 bases and J by 4 bases, with 5 bases of the junction left unmatched. This CDR3 comprises 15 residues. In germline, CDR1 is LNHDA, CDR2 SQIVND (reference sequence). Written as DNA, the CDR3 is TGTGCCAGTAGTATAAACAGGGGGCAGGGAGAGACCCAGTACTTC. Protein product: CASSINRGQGETQYF.